The rows below give T cell receptor beta chains drawn from one sample of a study of cytomegalovirus exposure and HLA in healthy donors. Clones were read by immunoSEQ multiplex PCR, and TCRdb kept only the in-frame ones, dropping some. The top ten hold around 3.3% of the sample, which has some 250,000 clones, 80% to 95% seen once. Material for sequencing was PBMCs. These receptor sequences come from a woman in her 30s in good health and CMV-seronegative. Both conserved end residues are part of each CDR3. The D gene is left open where the match is weak. Clone size, where shown, is once, few, many, or a class for clones that have expanded.

j_call clone_size v_call d_call cdr3_aa cdr3_nt
TRBJ1-2 once TRBV4-3 NA CASSQDLGGYGYTF TGCGCCAGCAGCCAAGATTTGGGGGGCTATGGCTACACCTTC
TRBJ2-1 NA TRBV7-3 TRBD2 CASSPERGGLVSDEQFF TGTGCCAGCAGCCCAGAAAGAGGGGGACTAGTTTCGGATGAGCAGTTCTTC
TRBJ1-2 NA TRBV28 NA CASSLWVGDNYGYTF TGTGCCAGCAGTTTATGGGTGGGGGACAACTATGGCTACACCTTC
TRBJ2-7 NA TRBV28 NA CASRPPPGLISYEQYF TGTGCCAGCAGACCTCCTCCGGGCCTTATCTCCTACGAGCAGTACTTC
TRBJ2-7 NA TRBV2 TRBD2 CASSASGTYEQYF TGTGCCAGCAGTGCTAGCGGCACCTACGAGCAGTACTTC
TRBJ2-7 NA TRBV7-8 NA CATQGIAAPSYEQYF TGTGCCACCCAAGGTATAGCGGCCCCCTCCTACGAGCAGTACTTC
TRBJ1-4 NA TRBV27 TRBD1 CASSSTGANEKLFF TGTGCCAGCAGTTCGACAGGGGCTAATGAAAAACTGTTTTTT
TRBJ2-2 NA TRBV9 NA CASSVVGDTGELFF TGTGCCAGCAGCGTAGTTGGAGACACCGGGGAGCTGTTTTTT
TRBJ1-1 once TRBV11-2 NA CASSVNTEAFF TGTGCCAGCAGCGTAAACACTGAAGCTTTCTTT
TRBJ1-3 few TRBV7-9 NA CASSLTTGNTIYF TGTGCCAGCAGCTTGACAACGGGAAACACCATATATTTT
TRBJ2-2 NA TRBV19 NA CASNPRGAGVNTGELFF TGTGCCAGTAACCCCCGGGGGGCAGGGGTAAACACCGGGGAGCTGTTTTTT
TRBJ2-7 NA TRBV6-6 NA CASSLGTASYEQYF TGTGCCAGCAGTTTAGGAACAGCCTCCTACGAGCAGTACTTC
TRBJ2-1 NA TRBV5-1 NA CASSARGGVMRNEQFF TGCGCCAGCAGCGCCAGAGGGGGGGTTATGCGCAATGAGCAGTTCTTC
TRBJ2-7 NA TRBV20-1 NA CSGLATYEQYF TGCAGTGGGCTAGCTACCTACGAGCAGTACTTC
TRBJ2-1 NA TRBV10-2 TRBD2 CASSAEIPGAGGWVEQFF TGCGCCAGCAGCGCTGAGATCCCCGGAGCGGGAGGGTGGGTCGAGCAGTTCTTC
TRBJ2-7 NA TRBV28 NA CASSLWTATYEQYF TGTGCCAGCAGTTTATGGACAGCTACCTACGAGCAGTACTTC
TRBJ2-7 NA TRBV15 NA CATNQGGVGASSNEQYF TGTGCCACCAACCAAGGAGGGGTAGGGGCTTCTTCCAACGAGCAGTACTTC
TRBJ1-2 NA TRBV6-5 TRBD1 CASSLFGQGYGYTF TGTGCCAGCAGCCTCTTCGGACAGGGCTATGGCTACACCTTC
TRBJ2-2 once TRBV29-1 NA CSVERGTGELFF TGCAGTGTAGAAAGGGGCACCGGGGAGCTGTTTTTT
TRBJ1-5 NA TRBV5-1 NA CASSLAVDQPQHF TGCGCCAGCAGCTTGGCGGTGGACCAGCCCCAGCATTTT
TRBJ2-2 NA TRBV6-1 NA CASLRGTGELFF TGTGCCAGCCTAAGAGGCACCGGGGAGCTGTTTTTT
TRBJ2-7 NA TRBV5-4 NA CASSLVQGADEQYF TGTGCCAGCAGCTTGGTCCAGGGAGCTGACGAGCAGTACTTC
TRBJ2-1 NA TRBV19 TRBD1 CASSIAGTGANEQFF TGTGCCAGTAGTATAGCGGGGACAGGGGCCAATGAGCAGTTCTTC
TRBJ2-7 NA TRBV27 NA CASSLDPPGTVSYEQYF TGTGCCAGCAGTTTAGACCCTCCGGGGACCGTATCCTACGAGCAGTACTTC
TRBJ1-2 few TRBV5-4 NA CASSSRTGNYGYTF TGTGCCAGCAGCAGCCGGACGGGGAACTATGGCTACACCTTC
TRBJ2-7 NA TRBV11-2 TRBD1 CASQDRGRTGTRSYEQYF TGTGCCAGCCAAGACAGGGGGCGAACGGGGACTAGGTCATACGAGCAGTACTTC
TRBJ1-2 NA TRBV25-1 NA CASGGERGYTF TGTGCCAGTGGAGGGGAACGCGGCTACACCTTC
TRBJ2-3 NA TRBV5-1 NA CASSWGTTGGAVQWYF TGCGCCAGCAGCTGGGGGACGACGGGGGGCGCAGTACAGTGGTATTTT
TRBJ2-5 NA TRBV19 NA CASSPTTAQETQYF TGTGCCAGTAGTCCCACGACAGCCCAAGAGACCCAGTACTTC
TRBJ2-6 NA TRBV15 TRBD1 CATSRTGTGANVLTF TGTGCCACCAGCAGGACAGGGACTGGGGCCAACGTCCTGACTTTC
TRBJ2-2 NA TRBV5-1 NA CASSLDLAGELFF TGCGCCAGCAGCTTGGACCTCGCCGGGGAGCTGTTTTTT
TRBJ2-7 once TRBV29-1 TRBD2 CSASGRDSYEQYF TGCAGCGCTAGCGGGAGGGACTCCTACGAGCAGTACTTC
TRBJ2-7 NA TRBV28 NA CASSFGEIEQYF TGTGCCAGCAGTTTCGGGGAAATCGAGCAGTACTTC
TRBJ1-5 NA TRBV7-9 NA CASSSDRDNQPQHF TGTGCCAGCAGCTCTGACCGAGACAATCAGCCCCAGCATTTT
TRBJ2-1 NA TRBV6-5 NA CASSYGGIVSNEQFF TGTGCCAGCAGTTACGGGGGAATTGTGAGCAATGAGCAGTTCTTC
TRBJ1-1 NA TRBV27 TRBD1 CASSLSGQGTEAFF TGTGCCAGCAGTTTATCCGGACAGGGTACTGAAGCTTTCTTT
TRBJ2-3 NA TRBV25-1 TRBD1 CASSTGGGNTQYF TGTGCCAGCAGTACAGGGGGCGGAAATACGCAGTATTTT